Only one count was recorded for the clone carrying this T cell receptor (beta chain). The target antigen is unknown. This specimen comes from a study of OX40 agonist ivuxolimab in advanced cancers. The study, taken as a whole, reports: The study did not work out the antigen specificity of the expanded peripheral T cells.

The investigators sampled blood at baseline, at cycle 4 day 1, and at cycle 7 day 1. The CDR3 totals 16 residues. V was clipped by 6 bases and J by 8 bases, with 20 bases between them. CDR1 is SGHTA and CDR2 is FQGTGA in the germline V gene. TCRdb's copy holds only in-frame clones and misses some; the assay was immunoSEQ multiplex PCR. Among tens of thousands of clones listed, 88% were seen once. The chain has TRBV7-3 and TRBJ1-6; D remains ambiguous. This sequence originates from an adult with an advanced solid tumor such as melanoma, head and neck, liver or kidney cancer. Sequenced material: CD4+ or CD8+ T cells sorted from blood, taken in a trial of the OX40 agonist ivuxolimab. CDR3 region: CASRSYAQAVDSPLHF. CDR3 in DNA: TGTGCCAGCAGGTCTTACGCCCAGGCCGTTGATTCACCCCTCCACTTT.